The following is a TCR beta chain sequence with its context. The antigen it binds to is not known. Base qualities are not at hand, and no much larger clone is one base apart. These data originate in a study of radiotherapy plus CTLA-4 blockade in lung cancer (dated by TCRdb to the late 2010s). Looking at the study overall: Among the enrolled patients, about 19% had an objective response, and about 29% reached disease control. What the work shows at the level of the full study, not this receptor alone: After treatment with radiotherapy and ipilimumab, TCR clones that originated in tumors expanded in peripheral blood. Increased serum interferon-beta after radiation, together with early dynamic changes in blood T cell clones, were reported to be the strongest predictors of response.

The method behind the library was the immunoSEQ multiplex PCR assay. The table comes from immuneACCESS by way of TCRdb, which keeps in-frame sequences with V and J called. Part of the clones is missing from these tables; in studies checked, under half for an unresolved V gene and the rest for unknown reasons. Present in this sample are 50,000 to 85,000 clones, around 81% of which were seen just once. The ten biggest clones cover 3.5% to 5% of the sample. CDR1 SGHNT and CDR2 YYREEE are derived from the germline V gene (reference sequence). Here V drops 4 bases and J drops 4 bases, and the junction holds 11 bases not matched to any gene. From cysteine to phenylalanine, the CDR3 is 17 amino acids long. Just the 51-base CDR3 DNA is kept, in frame starting at base 1. The study evaluated CTLA-4 blockade (ipilimumab) given together with focal radiation therapy in patients who had chemo-refractory metastatic non-small-cell lung cancer.

The sequence was collected from a human donor with non-small cell lung cancer who had a partial response to radiotherapy plus ipilimumab. The sample consisted of peripheral blood, taken from a patient treated with radiotherapy plus ipilimumab. The chain is encoded by TRBV5-4 joined to TRBJ2-3, and 11 junction bases match TRBD2. The DNA sequence follows: TGTGCCAGCAGCCCGTGGGGGTTAGCGGGAGGGTCAGATACGCAGTATTTT. The encoded protein is CASSPWGLAGGSDTQYF.